This TCR beta chain is from a study of cytomegalovirus exposure and HLA in healthy donors. The PCR ran on 60 Vbeta and 13 Jbeta primers. Produced via immunoSEQ multiplex PCR; TCRdb's table is partial and in-frame only. The sample lists 180,000 or so clones; around 78% were seen once. Looked up from germline, CDR1 is SGHTA and CDR2 is FQGNSA. CDR3 size: 15 residues. V lost 0 bases and J lost 4, with 12 bases in between. The sequence came from a female donor in good health and CMV-seronegative. Sequencing used PBMCs. The V and J genes are TRBV7-2 and TRBJ1-1; tentative D call: TRBD1 (6 bases). The CDR3 spells CASSLARGGGTEAFF. Written as DNA, the CDR3 is TGTGCCAGCAGCTTAGCGAGAGGGGGTGGCACTGAAGCTTTCTTT.